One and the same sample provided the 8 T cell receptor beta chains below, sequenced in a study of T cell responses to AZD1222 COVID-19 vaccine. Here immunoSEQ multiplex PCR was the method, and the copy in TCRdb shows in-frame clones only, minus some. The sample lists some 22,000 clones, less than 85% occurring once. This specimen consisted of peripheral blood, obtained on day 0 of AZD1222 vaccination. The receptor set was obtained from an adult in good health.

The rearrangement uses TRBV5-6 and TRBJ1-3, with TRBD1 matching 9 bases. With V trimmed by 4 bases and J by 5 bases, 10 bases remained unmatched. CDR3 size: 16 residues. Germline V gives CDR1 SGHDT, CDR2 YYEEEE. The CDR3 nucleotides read TGTGCCAGCAGCACATCCACAGGGGGCTATCGAAACACCATATATTTT. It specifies CASSTSTGGYRNTIYF.

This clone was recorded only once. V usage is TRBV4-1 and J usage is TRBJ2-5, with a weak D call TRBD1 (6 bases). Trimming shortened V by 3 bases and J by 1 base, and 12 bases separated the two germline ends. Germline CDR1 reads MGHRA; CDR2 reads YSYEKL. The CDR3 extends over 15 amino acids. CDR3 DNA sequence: TGCGCCAGCAGCCACCAGGACAGAAGCCAAGAGACCCAGTACTTC. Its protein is CASSHQDRSQETQYF.

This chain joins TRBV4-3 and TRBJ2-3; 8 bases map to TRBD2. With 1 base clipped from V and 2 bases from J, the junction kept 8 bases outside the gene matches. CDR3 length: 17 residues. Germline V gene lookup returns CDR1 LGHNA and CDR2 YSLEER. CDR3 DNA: TGCGCCAGCAGCCAAGGGTGGCCTAGCGGGTACACAGATACGCAGTATTTT. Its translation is CASSQGWPSGYTDTQYF.

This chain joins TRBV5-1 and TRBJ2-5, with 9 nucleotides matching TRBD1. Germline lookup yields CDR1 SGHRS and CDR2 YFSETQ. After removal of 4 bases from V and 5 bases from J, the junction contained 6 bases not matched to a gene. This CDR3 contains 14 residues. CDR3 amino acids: CASSTWTGVETQYF. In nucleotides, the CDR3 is TGCGCCAGCAGCACTTGGACAGGGGTTGAGACCCAGTACTTC. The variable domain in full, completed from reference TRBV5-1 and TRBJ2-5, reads KAGVTQTPRYLIKTRGQQVTLSCSPISGHRSVSWYQQTPGQGLQFLFEYFSETQRNKGNFPGRFSGRQFSNSRSEMNVSTLELGDSALYLCASSTWTGVETQYFGPGTRLLVL.

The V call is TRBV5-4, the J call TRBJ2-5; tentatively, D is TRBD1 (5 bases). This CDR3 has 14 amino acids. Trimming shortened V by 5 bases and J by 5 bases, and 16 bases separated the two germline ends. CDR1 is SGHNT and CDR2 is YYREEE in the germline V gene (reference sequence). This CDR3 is CASSSQGLGETQYF. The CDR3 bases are TGTGCCAGCAGTTCGCAGGGTCTTGGGGAGACCCAGTACTTC. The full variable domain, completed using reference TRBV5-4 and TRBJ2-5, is ETGVTQSPTHLIKTRGQQVTLRCSSQSGHNTVSWYQQALGQGPQFIFQYYREEENGRGNFPPRFSGLQFPNYSSELNVNALELDDSALYLCASSSQGLGETQYFGPGTRLLVL.

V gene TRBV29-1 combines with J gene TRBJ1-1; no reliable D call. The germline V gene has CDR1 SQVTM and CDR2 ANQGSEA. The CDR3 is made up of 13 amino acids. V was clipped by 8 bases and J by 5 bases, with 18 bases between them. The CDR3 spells CSSYLRRETEAFF. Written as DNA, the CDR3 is TGCAGCTCGTACCTCCGGAGGGAGACTGAAGCTTTCTTT.

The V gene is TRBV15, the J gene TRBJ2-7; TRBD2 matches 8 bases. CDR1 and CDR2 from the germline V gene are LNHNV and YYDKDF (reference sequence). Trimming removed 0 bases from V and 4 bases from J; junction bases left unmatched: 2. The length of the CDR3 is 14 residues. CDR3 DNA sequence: TGTGCCACCAGCAGAGATCGGGGGGGTTACGAGCAGTACTTC. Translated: CATSRDRGGYEQYF.

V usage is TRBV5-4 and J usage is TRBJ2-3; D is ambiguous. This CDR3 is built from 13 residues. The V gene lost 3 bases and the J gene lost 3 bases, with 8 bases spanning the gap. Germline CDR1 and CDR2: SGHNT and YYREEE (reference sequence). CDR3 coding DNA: TGTGCCAGCAGCTCCCCGGAGACAGATACGCAGTATTTT. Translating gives CASSSPETDTQYF.